Following are 31 T cell receptor beta chains from one sample sequenced in a study of blood T cell repertoires in COVID-19. Sequenced by immunoSEQ multiplex PCR; TCRdb stores in-frame clones only, minus some. The data hold around 370,000 clones, with approximately 91% observed a single time. Sequencing input: peripheral blood. Receptors were obtained from a woman between 70 and 85 years old with COVID-19, enrolled during active disease.

The genes are TRBV2 and TRBJ1-3, with D unresolved. CDR1 and CDR2 from the germline V gene are SNHLY and FYNNEI. The CDR3 covers 13 residues. V was pared by 8 bases and J by 0 bases, with 8 bases between. CDR3 coding DNA: TGTGCCAGCCGTATAGACTCTGGAAACACCATATATTTT. Encoded protein: CASRIDSGNTIYF.

The V call is TRBV7-9, the J call TRBJ2-1; no clear D. The germline CDR1 and CDR2 sequences are SEHNR and FQNEAQ (reference sequence). The ends were cut back, 6 bases at V and 2 bases at J, with 14 bases in the middle. CDR3 length equals 15 residues. The CDR3 coding sequence is TGTGCCAGCAGTCCTATCATGCCCACCTACAATGAGCAGTTCTTC. It codes for CASSPIMPTYNEQFF. Together with reference TRBV7-9 and TRBJ2-1, the CDR3 gives the full variable domain: DTGVSQNPRHKITKRGQNVTFRCDPISEHNRLYWYRQTLGQGPEFLTYFQNEAQLEKSRLLSDRFSAERPKGSFSTLEIQRTEQGDSAMYLCASSPIMPTYNEQFFGPGTRLTVL.

J is TRBJ2-1 and V is TRBV29-1, with D possibly being TRBD2 (7 bases). This CDR3 region has 12 residues. Germline V gene lookup returns CDR1 SQVTM and CDR2 ANQGSEA. Deletions cut 7 bases from V and 7 bases from J, with 14 bases between. The CDR3 region is CSAKGGWNEQFF. The CDR3 DNA sequence: TGCAGCGCGAAGGGGGGGTGGAATGAGCAGTTCTTC.

The chain has TRBV5-1 and TRBJ1-6, with 8 bases fitting TRBD1. The CDR3 contains 14 residues. Germline V lookup: CDR1 SGHRS, CDR2 YFSETQ. V lost 1 base and J lost 8; bases outside the gene matches: 2. The CDR3 region has the DNA TGCGCCAGCAGCTTGAAACAGGGGGATTCACCCCTCCACTTT. It is translated as CASSLKQGDSPLHF. Drawing the rest from reference TRBV5-1 and TRBJ1-6, the complete variable domain is KAGVTQTPRYLIKTRGQQVTLSCSPISGHRSVSWYQQTPGQGLQFLFEYFSETQRNKGNFPGRFSGRQFSNSRSEMNVSTLELGDSALYLCASSLKQGDSPLHFGNGTRLTVT.

The CDR3 sequence: CASSLEETQYF. The DNA of the CDR3 is TGCGCCAGCAGCTTAGAGGAGACCCAGTACTTC. The chain carries TRBV5-1 and TRBJ2-5; D is undetermined. V gave up 2 bases and J gave up 5 bases, with 4 bases separating them. CDR3 length equals 11 residues. Looked up from germline, CDR1 is SGHRS and CDR2 is YFSETQ.

The count of this clone is one. The V gene is TRBV11-2, the J gene TRBJ1-1; 7 bases are a match to TRBD1. This CDR3 comprises 14 residues. V lost 8 bases, J lost 0 bases, and 6 bases stayed unmatched. CDR1 is SGHAT, CDR2 FQNNGV, per germline. The CDR3 here is CASRPGTVNTEAFF. CDR3 in DNA: TGTGCCAGCCGCCCCGGGACAGTGAACACTGAAGCTTTCTTT.

The chain recombines TRBV27 with TRBJ1-6, with D perhaps TRBD1 (6 bases). The CDR3 loop spans 18 amino acids. From germline, CDR1 is MNHEY and CDR2 SMNVEV (reference sequence). Between the trimmed V and J ends, which lost 6 bases and 6 bases, there was a span of 24 bases. This chain's CDR3 is CASRFSGSGVPSNSPLHF. The CDR3 coding sequence is TGTGCCAGCAGATTTTCAGGATCAGGGGTGCCCTCTAATTCACCCCTCCACTTT.

This clone showed up many times. This sequence joins TRBV29-1 and TRBJ2-2; D gene uncertain. Germline assignment: CDR1 SQVTM and CDR2 ANQGSEA. This CDR3 has 13 residues. V was pared by 4 bases and J by 3 bases, with 9 bases between. CDR3 sequence: CSVAQSYTGELFF. As DNA, the CDR3 is TGCAGCGTTGCCCAGTCATACACCGGGGAGCTGTTTTTT.

The sample holds one count of this clone. The chain recombines TRBV9 with TRBJ1-3, with D tentatively TRBD1 (5 bases). Trimming cost V 6 bases and J 2 bases, with 12 bases left between them. CDR3 size: 14 residues. Germline V lookup: CDR1 SGDLS, CDR2 YYNGEE. The CDR3, as DNA: TGTGCCAGCACCGGGGGAGGGACTGGAAACACCATATATTTT. Its protein product is CASTGGGTGNTIYF.

This chain joins TRBV28 and TRBJ1-2; D is ambiguous. V gave up 5 bases and J gave up 6 bases, with 16 bases separating them. The CDR3 length is 14 residues. Germline V lookup: CDR1 MDHEN, CDR2 SYDVKM. CDR3 DNA: TGTGCCAGCAGTCAGCAGACTAGGATTGATGGCTACACCTTC. Translated, it gives CASSQQTRIDGYTF.

This rearrangement joins TRBV18 to TRBJ2-3; D possibly corresponds to TRBD1 (6 bases). V lost 6 bases and J 3 bases, leaving 10 bases between the germline ends. This CDR3 is built from 13 residues. CDR1 is KGHSH and CDR2 is LQKENI in the germline V gene. CDR3 sequence (DNA): TGTGCCAGCTCGGCCACAGGGACAGATACGCAGTATTTT. This encodes CASSATGTDTQYF. Based on the CDR3 plus reference TRBV18 and TRBJ2-3, the full variable domain is NAGVMQNPRHLVRRRGQEARLRCSPMKGHSHVYWYRQLPEEGLKFMVYLQKENIIDESGMPKERFSAEFPKEGPSILRIQQVVRGDSAAYFCASSATGTDTQYFGPGTRLTVL.

This sequence joins TRBV13 and TRBJ2-5, with 14 bases that match TRBD2. CDR1 is PRHDT, CDR2 FYEKMQ, per germline (reference sequence). The V gene end was trimmed by 5 bases and the J gene end by 3 bases; junction bases not matched to a gene: 8. The CDR3 covers 17 residues. The CDR3 bases are TGTGCCAGCAGCCCGGGACTAGCGGGGGAAGGGGAAGAGACCCAGTACTTC. Residues: CASSPGLAGEGEETQYF.

The chain joins TRBV10-3 to TRBJ1-2, with 9 bases identical to TRBD1. V lost 4 bases, J lost 6 bases, and 9 bases stayed unmatched. The CDR3 is 15 residues long. Germline-derived CDR1 and CDR2 are ENHRY and SYGVKD. The CDR3 sequence is CAISGLGTGTDGYTF. The CDR3 region has the DNA TGTGCCATCAGTGGTCTGGGGACAGGGACAGATGGCTACACCTTC.

This sequence joins TRBV18 and TRBJ1-3; maybe TRBD1 (6 bases). The CDR3 is 15 amino acids. CDR1 and CDR2 (germline): KGHSH, LQKENI. The V end lost 3 bases, the J end lost 1 base, and 10 bases lay between the germline ends. Here the CDR3 reads CASSPSTGSGNTIYF. Written as DNA, the CDR3 is TGTGCCAGCTCACCCTCAACAGGGTCTGGAAACACCATATATTTT.

This chain links TRBV5-1 with TRBJ1-5, with TRBD1 identical over 7 bases. V was pared by 4 bases and J by 4 bases, with 5 bases of the junction left unmatched. The CDR3 sequence is 14 residues long. Germline assignment: CDR1 SGHRS and CDR2 YFSETQ. The CDR3 region has the DNA TGCGCCAGCAGCATAAGACAGGGAAATCAGCCCCAGCATTTT. Amino acids: CASSIRQGNQPQHF.

This chain links TRBV5-6 with TRBJ1-6; TRBD1 matches at 8 bases. J gave up 10 bases and V 5 bases, and 8 bases lay outside the gene matches. Germline V gene sequence: CDR1 SGHDT, CDR2 YYEEEE. The CDR3 loop spans 14 amino acids. In DNA form, the CDR3 reads TGTGCCAGCAGTCAGGACAGGGTTGAGTCACCCCTCCACTTT. It codes for CASSQDRVESPLHF.

This clone appeared a single time. As DNA, the CDR3 is TGTGCCTCCCGAAGCGGGGGTTCAATGACCCAGTACTTC. Translation gives CASRSGGSMTQYF. The chain employs TRBV7-8 and TRBJ2-5; 8 nucleotides align to TRBD2. Trimming took 11 bases from V and 7 from J; bases not matched to a gene: 12. This CDR3 has 13 amino acids. Germline CDR1 SGHVS, CDR2 FQNEAQ. Full variable domain (outside the CDR3, taken from reference TRBV7-8 and TRBJ2-5): GAGVSQSPRYKVAKRGQDVALRCDPISGHVSLFWYQQALGQGPEFLTYFQNEAQLDKSGLPSDRFFAERPEGSVSTLKIQRTQQEDSAVYLCASRSGGSMTQYFGPGTRLLVL.

In its sample, this clone was seen a few times. The chain combines TRBV3-1 (or the pseudogene TRBV3-2) with TRBJ1-5; TRBD1 matches 8 bases. With 4 bases clipped from V and 7 bases from J, the junction kept 3 bases outside the gene matches. CDR1 is LGHDT and CDR2 is YNNKEL in the germline V gene (reference sequence). CDR3 length equals 13 residues. CDR3 sequence reads: CASSRQGKQPQHF. In nucleotides, the CDR3 is TGTGCCAGCAGCCGACAGGGGAAACAGCCCCAGCATTTT.

This clone was seen more than once but under ten times. The chain carries TRBV27 and TRBJ1-2, with 8 bases matching TRBD1. J was trimmed by 1 base and V by 6 bases; bases with no gene match: 7. Germline CDR1 MNHEY, CDR2 SMNVEV (reference sequence). The CDR3 spans 15 residues. The CDR3 DNA follows: TGTGCCAGCAGCTCGAGGACAGGGAGTAACTATGGCTACACCTTC. As protein: CASSSRTGSNYGYTF.

The chain employs TRBV3-1 (or the pseudogene TRBV3-2) and TRBJ1-3, with D possibly TRBD1 on 5 matching bases. The V and J ends lost 3 bases and 4 bases respectively, with 22 bases between them. Germline V gene lookup returns CDR1 LGHDT and CDR2 YNNKEL (reference sequence). This CDR3 comprises 18 residues. The CDR3 sequence: CASSHLYDRIRPGNTIYF. Here the CDR3 DNA reads TGTGCCAGCAGCCATTTATATGACAGAATCCGACCCGGAAACACCATATATTTT.

This sequence joins TRBV2 and TRBJ1-2, with D maybe TRBD1 (5 bases). V dropped 3 bases and J dropped 6 bases, with 11 bases sitting between them. The CDR3 covers 13 residues. Per the germline V gene, CDR1 is SNHLY and CDR2 is FYNNEI. CDR3 nucleotide sequence: TGTGCCAGCAGTGAGGGGGGGGATCATGGCTACACCTTC. This gives the protein CASSEGGDHGYTF.

This chain connects TRBV28 to TRBJ1-2; 8 bases fit TRBD1. Unmatched junction bases numbered 9, after V lost 2 bases and J lost 4 bases. Germline assignment: CDR1 MDHEN and CDR2 SYDVKM. The CDR3 is 16 amino acids. As DNA, the CDR3 is TGTGCCAGCAGTTTAACAGGGGGGACAGCGAGCTATGGCTACACCTTC. Translation gives CASSLTGGTASYGYTF.

J is TRBJ1-2 and V is TRBV2, with TRBD1 matching over 10 bases. In germline, CDR1 is SNHLY, CDR2 FYNNEI. The CDR3 has 15 residues. V trimming: 6 bases; J trimming: 6 bases; junction bases outside the gene matches: 10. The CDR3 protein is CASSGYPGQGDGYTF. In nucleotides, the CDR3 is TGTGCCAGCAGCGGCTACCCTGGACAGGGGGATGGCTACACCTTC.

The chain combines TRBV5-1 with TRBJ2-2; 11 bases agree with TRBD2. In germline, CDR1 is SGHRS, CDR2 YFSETQ. Unmatched junction bases numbered 7, after V lost 1 base and J lost 5 bases. The CDR3 has 17 amino acids. As DNA, the CDR3 is TGCGCCAGCAGCTTGCCTAGCGGGGGGTCGGTGACCGGGGAGCTGTTTTTT. Amino acids: CASSLPSGGSVTGELFF.

J is TRBJ1-4 and V is TRBV28; D is unresolved. The CDR3 runs 15 residues. V shed 5 bases and J shed 1 base, with 11 bases lying between them. Germline loops: CDR1 MDHEN, CDR2 SYDVKM. In nucleotides, the CDR3 is TGTGCCAGCAGTCCCCTCAGGAAAACTAATGAAAAACTGTTTTTT. Encoded protein: CASSPLRKTNEKLFF.

A single count supports this clone. V is TRBV1 and J is TRBJ2-1; the D call TRBD2 from the table was never checked on the DNA. TRBV1 is a recognized pseudogene. This CDR3 contains 17 residues. The CDR3 coding sequence is TGCACCAGCAGCCAAGGGAGGTTAGCGGGGGGGTACAATGAGCAGTTCTTC. The encoded protein is CTSSQGRLAGGYNEQFF.

This clone was found a few times. The chain uses TRBV12-3 or TRBV12-4 and TRBJ1-2; 9 bases map to TRBD1. Trimming removed 7 bases from V and 8 bases from J; junction bases left unmatched: 8. CDR3 length: 13 amino acids. The CDR3 DNA is TGTGCCAGCACACGGACAGGGGAGAGGGGCTACACCTTC. This translates into CASTRTGERGYTF.

The genes are TRBV29-1 and TRBJ1-5, with D possibly being TRBD1 (5 bases). This CDR3 contains 15 residues. V lost 6 bases and J lost 0, with 15 bases in between. Germline V gene sequence: CDR1 SQVTM, CDR2 ANQGSEA. CDR3 coding DNA: TGCAGCGTGGATGGGGGGACTCATAGCAATCAGCCCCAGCATTTT. Its protein is CSVDGGTHSNQPQHF.

This clone was detected only once. The rearrangement joins TRBV9 to TRBJ2-7, with 7 bases aligning to TRBD2. After removal of 4 bases from V and 5 bases from J, the junction contained 9 bases not matched to a gene. The germline V gene has CDR1 SGDLS and CDR2 YYNGEE. This CDR3 has 14 residues. The CDR3 protein is CASSPVGRWNEQYF. In nucleotides, the CDR3 is TGTGCCAGCAGCCCCGTCGGGAGGTGGAACGAGCAGTACTTC.

The V call is TRBV3-1 (or the pseudogene TRBV3-2), the J call TRBJ1-5; tentative D call: TRBD1 (5 bases). Germline-derived CDR1 and CDR2 are LGHDT and YNNKEL (reference sequence). The length of the CDR3 is 15 residues. V shed 0 bases and J shed 3 bases, with 9 bases lying between them. The DNA of the CDR3 is TGTGCCAGCAGCCAAGACAGGGCGAACAATCAGCCCCAGCATTTT. This encodes CASSQDRANNQPQHF.

The rearrangement links TRBV18 to TRBJ1-2; 7 bases agree with TRBD1. Losses at the gene ends were 5 bases for V and 3 bases for J; bases not matched to a gene: 9. The length of the CDR3 is 15 residues. Per germline, CDR1 KGHSH and CDR2 LQKENI. CDR3 sequence reads: CASSSGQGEYYGYTF. The CDR3 DNA reads as TGTGCCAGCTCATCGGGGCAGGGGGAATACTATGGCTACACCTTC.